The entry below describes one T cell receptor beta chain. Its specificity is not known. This specimen belongs to a study of T cells in Graves' hyperthyroidism and ophthalmopathy. Whole-study results and caveats: Most expanded thyroid clonotypes above 0.001 recurred in blood.

CDR3 length: 13 residues. Trimming at V came to 7 bases and at J to 6 bases, leaving 10 bases not matched to a gene. CDR1 is GTSNPN and CDR2 is SVGIG in the germline V gene (reference sequence). It was RNA transcripts that yielded the amplified TCR beta CDR3 regions. HTBI primers were used for first-round RT-PCR of the TCR CDR3. MiXCR was run by TCRdb on the multiplex PCR reads, yielding one entry per CDR3 protein. This table has about 290,000 distinct CDR3 sequences, roughly 15% appearing once. Pregnant or lactating patients were excluded, as were those with uncontrolled infection or other autoimmune disease.

Sequencing was carried out using blood. The chain joins TRBV30 to TRBJ1-2; 8 nucleotides line up with TRBD1. The origin of this receptor is a woman aged 40 to 49 with Graves' hyperthyroidism. The CDR3 DNA reads as TGTGCCTCGAGATCGGACAGGGCAGATGGCTACACCTTC. The encoded protein is CASRSDRADGYTF.